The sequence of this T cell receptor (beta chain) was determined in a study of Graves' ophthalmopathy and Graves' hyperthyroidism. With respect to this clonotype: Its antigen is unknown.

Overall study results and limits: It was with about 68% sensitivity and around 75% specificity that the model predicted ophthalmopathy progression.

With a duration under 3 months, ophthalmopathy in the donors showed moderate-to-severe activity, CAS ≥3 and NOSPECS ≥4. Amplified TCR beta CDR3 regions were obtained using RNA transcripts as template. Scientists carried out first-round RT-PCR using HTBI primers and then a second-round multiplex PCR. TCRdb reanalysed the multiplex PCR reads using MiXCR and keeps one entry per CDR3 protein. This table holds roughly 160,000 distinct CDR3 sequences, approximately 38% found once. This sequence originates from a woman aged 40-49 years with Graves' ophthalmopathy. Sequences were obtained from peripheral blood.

The DNA for the CDR3 is TGTGCCAGCAGTCCCGGACAGGGGAGCTACACCTTC. Its translation is CASSPGQGSYTF. This chain uses TRBV6-2 or TRBV6-3 with TRBJ1-2; 9 positions match TRBD1. Germline V gene sequence: CDR1 MNHEY, CDR2 SVGEGT. The V gene end was trimmed by 5 bases and the J gene end by 9 bases; junction bases not matched to a gene: 4. The CDR3 is 12 residues long.